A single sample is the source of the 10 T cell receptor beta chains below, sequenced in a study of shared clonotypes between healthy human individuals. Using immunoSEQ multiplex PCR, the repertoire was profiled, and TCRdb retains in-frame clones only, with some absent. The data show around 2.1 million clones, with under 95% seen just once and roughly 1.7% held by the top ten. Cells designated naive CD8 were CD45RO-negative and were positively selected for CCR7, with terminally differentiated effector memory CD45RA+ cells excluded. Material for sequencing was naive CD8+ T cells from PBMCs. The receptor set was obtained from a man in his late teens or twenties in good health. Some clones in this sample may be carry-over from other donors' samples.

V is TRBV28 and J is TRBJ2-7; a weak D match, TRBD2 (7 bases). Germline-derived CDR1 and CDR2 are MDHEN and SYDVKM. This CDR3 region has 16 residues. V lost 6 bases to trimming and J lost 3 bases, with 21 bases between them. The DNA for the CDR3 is TGTGCCAGCAGATCGGGCGGGAGACAGGCTCTCTACGAGCAGTACTTC. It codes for CASRSGGRQALYEQYF.

As DNA, the CDR3 is TGTGCCAGCAGTTTTGGGAGGGGTCGAGGGCTTGGGGTCTACGAGCAGTACTTC. Encoded protein: CASSFGRGRGLGVYEQYF. V and J are TRBV27 and TRBJ2-7, with 7 bases lining up with TRBD2. J lost 3 bases, V lost 3 bases, and 17 bases had no gene match. This CDR3 contains 18 residues. Germline values: CDR1 MNHEY, CDR2 SMNVEV (reference sequence).

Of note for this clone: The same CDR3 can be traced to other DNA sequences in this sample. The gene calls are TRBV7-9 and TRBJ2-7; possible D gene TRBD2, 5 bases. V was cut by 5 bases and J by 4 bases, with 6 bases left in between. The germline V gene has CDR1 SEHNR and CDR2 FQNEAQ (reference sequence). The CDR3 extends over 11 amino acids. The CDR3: CASSPGYEQYF. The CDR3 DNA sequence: TGTGCCAGCAGCCCGGGGTACGAGCAGTACTTC. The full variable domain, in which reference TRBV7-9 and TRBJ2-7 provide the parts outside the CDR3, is DTGVSQNPRHKITKRGQNVTFRCDPISEHNRLYWYRQTLGQGPEFLTYFQNEAQLEKSRLLSDRFSAERPKGSFSTLEIQRTEQGDSAMYLCASSPGYEQYFGPGTRLTVT.

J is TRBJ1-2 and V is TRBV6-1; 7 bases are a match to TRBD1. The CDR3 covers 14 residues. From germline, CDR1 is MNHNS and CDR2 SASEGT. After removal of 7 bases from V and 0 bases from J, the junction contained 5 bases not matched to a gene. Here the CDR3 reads CASTAGGTNYGYTF. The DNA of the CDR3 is TGTGCCAGCACCGCAGGGGGAACTAACTATGGCTACACCTTC.

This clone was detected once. In DNA form, the CDR3 reads TGTGCCAGCAGCTTAAACTATAGGGGACAGGGACTTAGCACAGATACGCAGTATTTT. This encodes CASSLNYRGQGLSTDTQYF. The V gene is TRBV7-9, the J gene TRBJ2-3; 9 positions agree with TRBD1. The CDR3 spans 19 residues. Trimming cost V 2 bases and J 0 bases; bases outside gene matches: 12. Germline CDR1 reads SEHNR; CDR2 reads FQNEAQ (reference sequence).

Written as DNA, the CDR3 is TGTGCCAGCAGCTCGGGAAGAGTCAACCGGATGAGGGGCTACACCTTC. It is translated as CASSSGRVNRMRGYTF. This chain uses TRBV7-9 with TRBJ1-2; D is unresolved. Germline V lookup: CDR1 SEHNR, CDR2 FQNEAQ (reference sequence). Trimming shortened V by 4 bases and J by 8 bases, and 23 bases separated the two germline ends. The CDR3 sequence is 16 residues long.

The CDR3 bases are TGTGCCAGCAGTTACGGGGGGGCAGGGTACACTGAAGCTTTCTTT. Translation: CASSYGGAGYTEAFF. This chain uses TRBV6-5 with TRBJ1-1; TRBD1 is a possible D gene (6 bases). CDR1 is MNHEY, CDR2 SVGAGI, per germline. CDR3 size: 15 residues. V shed 2 bases and J shed 3 bases, with 13 bases lying between them.

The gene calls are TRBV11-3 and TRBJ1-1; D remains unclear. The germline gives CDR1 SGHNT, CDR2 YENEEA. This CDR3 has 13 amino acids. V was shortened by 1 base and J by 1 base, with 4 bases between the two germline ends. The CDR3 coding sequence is TGTGCCAGCAGCTTAGCAGGGAACACTGAAGCTTTCTTT. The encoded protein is CASSLAGNTEAFF.

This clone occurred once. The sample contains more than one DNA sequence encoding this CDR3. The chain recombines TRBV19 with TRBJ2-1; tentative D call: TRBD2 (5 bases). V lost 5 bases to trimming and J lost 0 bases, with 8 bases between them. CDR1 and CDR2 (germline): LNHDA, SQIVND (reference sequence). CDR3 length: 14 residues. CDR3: CASSLGSSYNEQFF. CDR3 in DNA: TGTGCCAGTAGTTTGGGGAGCTCCTACAATGAGCAGTTCTTC.

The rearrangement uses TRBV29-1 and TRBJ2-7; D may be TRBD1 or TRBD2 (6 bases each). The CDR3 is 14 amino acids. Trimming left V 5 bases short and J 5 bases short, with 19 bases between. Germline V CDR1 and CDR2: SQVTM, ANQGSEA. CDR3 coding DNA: TGCAGCGTTTTCACCGGGGGCCCCAGCGACGAGCAGTACTTC. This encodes CSVFTGGPSDEQYF.